This TCR beta chain was identified during a study of monozygotic twins with inflammatory bowel disease. This CDR3 has 14 residues. Germline CDR1 reads DFQATT; CDR2 reads SNEGSKA (reference sequence). Study results and limitations: Healthy co-twins, by inverse Simpson, had higher TCRbeta diversity than their siblings with IBD. Perhaps reflecting limited power, concordant and discordant twins did not differ in repertoire similarity.

Details on this clonotype: Its antigen is unidentified.

UMIs that had a 6-nucleotide sample barcode were put in using template switching. Amplification used two nested PCRs: around 15 cycles, then 8 to 10 cycles, on TCRalpha/TCRbeta cDNA. For each CDR3 protein, TCRdb gives one entry from its re-call of the 5' RACE reads, without DNA. The table lists 95,000 to 110,000 distinct CDR3 sequences. Sequenced material: blood. The clonotype was recovered from a human donor with ulcerative colitis or Crohn's disease, or a healthy co-twin of an affected twin (not recorded which). The genes are TRBV20-1 and TRBJ2-5; TCRdb proposes TRBD1, but this gene call is untestable without DNA. CDR3 residues: CSTPGTGHQETQYF.